The 28 T cell receptor beta chains reported below all come from one sample, sequenced in a study of post-analysis software for immune sequencing data. Study-level findings and limits: TRBV segments more frequent in patients than in controls numbered five and included TRBV5-6, TRBV5-1 and TRBV20-1.

Unique molecular identifiers featured in each of the TCR beta cDNA libraries. MiXCR, run by TCRdb on the PCR reads, gives a single entry per CDR3 protein. This sample has more than 350,000 distinct CDR3 sequences, with approximately 37% found just once. The antigens for these receptors are not known. Sequencing was done on a sample of blood. The receptors were gathered from a girl aged 2 to 9 with multiple sclerosis.

The chain links TRBV4-2 to TRBJ2-4; 10 nucleotides match TRBD2. The DNA end is more similar to TRBJ2-5, so the J call may be wrong. The CDR3 spans 18 residues. CDR1 and CDR2 (germline): LGHNA, YNFKEQ. The CDR3 DNA is TGTGCCAGCAGCCAAGACTGGCCTAGCGGGAGAGCGTGGGAGACCCAGTACTTC. It codes for CASSQDWPSGRAWETQYF.

The gene calls are TRBV10-3 and TRBJ2-1; tentative D call: TRBD2 (6 bases). From germline, CDR1 is ENHRY and CDR2 SYGVKD. Trimming removed 4 bases from V and 1 base from J, with 11 bases in between. The CDR3 runs to 15 residues. The CDR3 DNA sequence: TGTGCCATCAGTGTTCGCGGGGATTCCTACAATGAGCAGTTCTTC. Its protein product is CAISVRGDSYNEQFF.

This rearrangement joins TRBV4-1 to TRBJ2-7; D not resolved. V was shortened by 0 bases and J by 6 bases, with 9 bases between the two germline ends. The CDR3 spans 13 residues. Germline V gene lookup returns CDR1 MGHRA and CDR2 YSYEKL. The CDR3 loop reads CASSQDILVEQYF. The CDR3 DNA reads as TGCGCCAGCAGCCAAGATATTCTGGTCGAGCAGTACTTC.

This clonotype was recorded a few times. The chain is built from TRBV11-2 and TRBJ2-5; 7 bases line up with TRBD2. The end of the DNA aligns better with TRBJ2-7, so the J call may be wrong. The CDR3 is 18 amino acids. Per germline, CDR1 SGHAT and CDR2 FQNNGV. The CDR3 protein is CASSLEGLGGSSPLEQYF. CDR3 sequence (DNA): TGTGCCAGCAGCTTAGAAGGGTTAGGCGGGAGCTCTCCGCTCGAGCAGTACTTC.

This clonotype was seen more than once but under ten times. The rearrangement uses TRBV20-1 and TRBJ2-7; the match to TRBD2 covers 11 bases. Germline-derived CDR1 and CDR2 are DFQATT and SNEGSKA (reference sequence). J gave up 3 bases and V 6 bases, and 4 bases lay outside the gene matches. CDR3 size: 13 residues. DNA for the CDR3: TGCAGTGCGTCGACTAGCGGGGACTACGAGCAGTACTTC. Its translation is CSASTSGDYEQYF.

This clonotype was seen more than once but under ten times. This chain joins TRBV27 and TRBJ2-1, with 10 nucleotides matching TRBD2. The CDR3 totals 14 residues. Germline V gene data show CDR1 as MNHEY and CDR2 as SMNVEV (reference sequence). The J segment lost 8 bases and the V segment lost 5 bases, leaving 6 bases of the junction unmatched. The CDR3 DNA reads TGTGCCAGCAGTCCGAAGACTAGCGGGCATGAGCAGTTCTTC. Translating it yields CASSPKTSGHEQFF.

The chain is built from TRBV20-1 and TRBJ2-7; 8 nucleotides match TRBD1. The better agreement between TRBJ2-4 and the DNA end casts doubt on the J call. CDR3 length: 15 amino acids. Germline assignment: CDR1 DFQATT and CDR2 SNEGSKA (reference sequence). The CDR3 DNA sequence: TGCAGTGCTAGTGAGTTGGACAGGGAAGTCGGCATTCAGTACTTC. It codes for CSASELDREVGIQYF.

The V and J genes are TRBV25-1 and TRBJ1-2; D gene uncertain. V dropped 3 bases and J dropped 8 bases, with 19 bases sitting between them. There are 15 residues in the CDR3. Germline V gene data show CDR1 as MGHDK and CDR2 as SYGVNS. As DNA, the CDR3 is TGTGCCAGCAGTGATTCCCCGAAAGCTAATGGGGGCTACACCTTC. Translated: CASSDSPKANGGYTF.

The chain joins TRBV5-1 to TRBJ2-5; D is possibly TRBD1 (6 bases). The J call may be in error: the DNA end matches TRBJ2-7 better. The CDR3 has 15 amino acids. CDR1 and CDR2 from the germline V gene are SGHRS and YFSETQ. The CDR3 protein is CASSLSRGHSYEQYF. The CDR3 nucleotides are TGCGCCAGCAGCTTGTCCAGGGGCCACTCCTACGAGCAGTACTTC.

The rearrangement links TRBV29-1 to TRBJ2-1; 10 nucleotides align to TRBD2. V lost 5 bases to trimming and J lost 0 bases; unmatched junction nucleotides: 4. The CDR3 is 15 residues long. Germline V gene data show CDR1 as SQVTM and CDR2 as ANQGSEA. The CDR3 bases are TGCAGCGTTCGGACTAGCGGCGGCTCCTACAATGAGCAGTTCTTC. This encodes CSVRTSGGSYNEQFF.

This clonotype was counted only a few times. The rearrangement joins TRBV7-6 to TRBJ2-1; 9 bases line up with TRBD2. The CDR3 sequence is 18 residues long. Trimming took 2 bases from V and 0 from J; bases not matched to a gene: 8. Per germline, CDR1 SGHVS and CDR2 FNYEAQ. CDR3 DNA: TGTGCCAGCAGCTTATTTGGGCGGGAGGGGAGCTCCTACAATGAGCAGTTCTTC. Translation gives CASSLFGREGSSYNEQFF.

This clonotype was counted only a few times. V usage is TRBV28 and J usage is TRBJ1-1; D is possibly TRBD1 (5 bases). Germline-derived CDR1 and CDR2 are MDHEN and SYDVKM. The CDR3 runs 16 residues. V lost 2 bases and J lost 0, with 13 bases in between. CDR3 DNA sequence: TGTGCCAGCAGTTTACCCCAGGGAGCTTTGAACACTGAAGCTTTCTTT. Translating it yields CASSLPQGALNTEAFF.

This CDR3 reads CASSTRTGPYNSPLHF. As DNA, the CDR3 is TGTGCCAGCAGCACCCGGACAGGGCCCTATAATTCACCCCTCCACTTT. This chain joins TRBV7-2 and TRBJ1-6; 8 bases agree with TRBD1. After removal of 5 bases from V and 2 bases from J, the junction contained 5 bases not matched to a gene. The CDR3 is made up of 16 amino acids. CDR1 and CDR2 (germline): SGHTA, FQGNSA.

This clonotype was detected once. The chain joins TRBV12-3 or TRBV12-4 to TRBJ1-2; TRBD1 agrees at 9 bases. The ends lost 2 bases at V and 5 bases at J; junction bases unmatched: 12. The CDR3 is made up of 17 amino acids. The CDR3 DNA sequence: TGTGCCAGCAGTTTACTCCTAACCGGGACAGGGTGGTATGGCTACACCTTC. As protein: CASSLLLTGTGWYGYTF.

The V gene is TRBV29-1, the J gene TRBJ1-4; D not certain. The germline V and J ends were trimmed by 5 bases and 8 bases, with 15 bases remaining between them. From germline, CDR1 is SQVTM and CDR2 ANQGSEA. The CDR3 is 13 residues long. The CDR3 is CSVKTDLQEKLFF. The CDR3 DNA is TGCAGCGTTAAGACGGATCTTCAAGAAAAACTGTTTTTT.

The chain has TRBV11-2 and TRBJ2-5, with D tentatively TRBD1 (6 bases). Germline CDR1 SGHAT, CDR2 FQNNGV. V shed 3 bases and J shed 2 bases, with 16 bases lying between them. The CDR3 contains 16 residues. CDR3 DNA: TGTGCCAGCAGCTTTACGACAGGTTTCCAGCAAGAGACCCAGTACTTC. It yields the protein CASSFTTGFQQETQYF.

This clonotype appeared a few times. The rearrangement joins TRBV27 to TRBJ2-7, with D tentatively TRBD1 (5 bases). V lost 3 bases, J lost 3 bases, and 18 bases lay in between. Germline loops: CDR1 MNHEY, CDR2 SMNVEV (reference sequence). This CDR3 contains 16 residues. The CDR3 is CASSFQGSSLIYEQYF. CDR3 nucleotide sequence: TGTGCCAGCAGTTTTCAGGGATCCTCCCTGATCTACGAGCAGTACTTC.

This clonotype was detected only a few times. The chain recombines TRBV12-3 or TRBV12-4 with TRBJ1-6; D gene uncertain. The CDR3 sequence is 14 residues long. V dropped 4 bases and J dropped 8 bases, with 12 bases sitting between them. The CDR3 sequence: CASSSRSGDSPLHF. The CDR3 DNA sequence: TGTGCCAGCAGTTCCCGATCTGGAGATTCACCCCTCCACTTT.

The genes are TRBV6-1 and TRBJ2-7; no reliable D call. Trimming left V 6 bases short and J 0 bases short, with 12 bases between. There are 14 residues in the CDR3. Germline-derived CDR1 and CDR2 are MNHNS and SASEGT. CDR3 sequence reads: CASSSLLSSYEQYF. The CDR3 DNA sequence: TGTGCCAGCAGCAGTTTACTCAGCTCCTACGAGCAGTACTTC.

The CDR3 loop is CAISEPTSAAYEQYF. CDR3 coding DNA: TGTGCCATCAGTGAGCCAACTAGCGCCGCCTACGAGCAGTACTTC. This chain joins TRBV10-3 and TRBJ2-7; 7 bases are shared with TRBD2. CDR1 and CDR2 (germline): ENHRY, SYGVKD. Trimming removed 2 bases from V and 2 bases from J; junction bases left unmatched: 6. The length of the CDR3 is 15 residues.

Comment on this clonotype: Its ends do not fully match the called genes, so a read error is possible. V gene TRBV20-1 combines with J gene TRBJ1-5; 7 bases are a match to TRBD1. The CDR3 loop spans 15 amino acids. CDR1 is DFQATT, CDR2 SNEGSKA, per germline (reference sequence). The DNA of the CDR3 is TGCAGTGCTACTAGAGGTGGGACAGTCAATCAGCCCCGGCATTTT. It yields the protein CSATRGGTVNQPRHF.

This clonotype was seen only once. The rearrangement links TRBV4-1 to TRBJ1-1; no clear D gene. The CDR3 is 14 amino acids. The V gene lost 1 base and the J gene lost 0 bases, with 6 bases spanning the gap. Per the germline V gene, CDR1 is MGHRA and CDR2 is YSYEKL. CDR3 nucleotide sequence: TGCGCCAGCAGCCAAGTCTTCGTGAACACTGAAGCTTTCTTT. Its translation: CASSQVFVNTEAFF.

This clonotype was detected ten times or more. The CDR3 loop reads CASSYSWDRTKDFF. CDR3 sequence (DNA): TGTGCCAGCAGTTACTCCTGGGACAGGACCAAGGATTTCTTT. The V call is TRBV6-6, the J call TRBJ1-1; 8 bases map to TRBD1. CDR1 is MNHNY and CDR2 is SVGAGI in the germline V gene (reference sequence). Trimming removed 0 bases from V and 13 bases from J; junction bases left unmatched: 10. This CDR3 has 14 residues.

The V gene is TRBV20-1, the J gene TRBJ2-1, with 8 bases matching TRBD2. Per germline, CDR1 DFQATT and CDR2 SNEGSKA (reference sequence). The CDR3 runs 15 residues. V lost 5 bases to trimming and J lost 4 bases; unmatched junction nucleotides: 10. Written as DNA, the CDR3 is TGCAGTGCTCCCCTGCCGATAGCGGGGTACAATGAGCAGTTCTTC. The encoded protein is CSAPLPIAGYNEQFF.

This chain uses TRBV4-3 with TRBJ2-1; D is possibly TRBD2 (5 bases). The J call may be wrong; the DNA end is better matched by TRBJ2-7. The CDR3 is 17 residues long. The germline V gene encodes CDR1 LGHNA and CDR2 YSLEER. The CDR3 DNA sequence: TGCGCCAGCAGCCAAGAACCTCTAGCAGGCTCCTACAATGAGCAGTACTTC. Protein: CASSQEPLAGSYNEQYF.

The rearrangement uses TRBV5-6 and TRBJ2-5, with TRBD2 matching over 9 bases. Germline CDR1 SGHDT, CDR2 YYEEEE. The CDR3 is made up of 15 amino acids. Trimming took 1 base from V and 1 from J; bases not matched to a gene: 2. The CDR3 region has the DNA TGTGCCAGCAGCTTGTGGCGGGAGGGCCAAGAGACCCAGTACTTC. The encoded protein is CASSLWREGQETQYF. Together with reference TRBV5-6 and TRBJ2-5, the CDR3 gives the full variable domain: DAGVTQSPTHLIKTRGQQVTLRCSPKSGHDTVSWYQQALGQGPQFIFQYYEEEERQRGNFPDRFSGHQFPNYSSELNVNALLLGDSALYLCASSLWREGQETQYFGPGTRLLVL.

This clonotype has a handful of counts. The chain joins TRBV6-5 to TRBJ2-7; D is tentatively TRBD1 or TRBD2 (5 bases each). From germline, CDR1 is MNHEY and CDR2 SVGAGI. The CDR3 length is 16 residues. Between the trimmed V and J ends, which lost 5 bases and 2 bases, there was a span of 19 bases. The CDR3 region has the DNA TGTGCCAGCAGTCCCTACCCTGCCGGGACCGCCTACGAGCAGTACTTC. It specifies CASSPYPAGTAYEQYF.

This clonotype was found a few times. This chain uses TRBV6-5 with TRBJ1-5; no clear D gene. The germline V and J ends were trimmed by 4 bases and 0 bases, with 10 bases remaining between them. The CDR3 loop spans 15 amino acids. From germline, CDR1 is MNHEY and CDR2 SVGAGI. The CDR3 spells CASSSGAYSNQPQHF. CDR3 nucleotide sequence: TGTGCCAGCAGTTCTGGAGCCTATAGCAATCAGCCCCAGCATTTT.